These 18 T cell receptor beta chains came from one sample sequenced in a study of CXCR3-negative and CXCR3-positive naive CD8 T cells. Libraries were UMI-labeled 5' RACE TRB cDNA. Using the 5' RACE reads, TCRdb records one entry per CDR3 protein without DNA. The listing records tens of thousands of distinct CDR3 sequences. The sample taken for sequencing was memory CD8+ T cells from blood. The receptor source for this set is a human donor in good health. Some clones in this sample may be carry-over from other donors' samples.

The chain couples TRBV12-3 or TRBV12-4 to TRBJ1-2; absent DNA, TCRdb's TRBD1 call cannot be checked. The CDR3 totals 13 residues. CDR3 residues: CASSAWGNYGYTF.

CDR3 sequence: CSAPGYTEAFF. The V and J genes are TRBV20-1 and TRBJ1-1. The length of the CDR3 is 11 residues. CDR1 and CDR2 from the germline V gene are DFQATT and SNEGSKA (reference sequence).

This chain links TRBV7-9 with TRBJ1-4; TCRdb names TRBD1, which stays unverified in the absence of DNA. From germline, CDR1 is SEHNR and CDR2 FQNEAQ (reference sequence). The CDR3 is 14 residues long. CDR3 loop: CASSRQGLNEKLFF.

The chain is built from TRBV2 and TRBJ1-2. The CDR3 contains 11 residues. CDR1 and CDR2 (germline): SNHLY, FYNNEI. This chain's CDR3 is CARVQDYGYTF.

The V and J genes are TRBV6-4 and TRBJ1-2; TCRdb selects TRBD1, and the lack of DNA leaves this call unchecked. Germline V gene data show CDR1 as MRHNA and CDR2 as SNTAGT. The length of the CDR3 is 16 residues. CDR3 sequence: CASSSGTGESGYGYTF.

The gene calls are TRBV28 and TRBJ2-2; TCRdb reports TRBD2, a call that lacks DNA to check it against. Germline V gene sequence: CDR1 MDHEN, CDR2 SYDVKM. The length of the CDR3 is 15 residues. CDR3 sequence reads: CASSPTGLLTGELFF.

This chain links TRBV7-9 with TRBJ2-4. Germline V CDR1 and CDR2: SEHNR, FQNEAQ (reference sequence). This CDR3 spans 12 amino acids. CDR3 in amino acids: CASSLGSDIQYF.

V and J are TRBV29-1 and TRBJ1-1; lacking DNA, the TRBD1 call made by TCRdb goes unchecked. The CDR3 runs to 11 residues. From germline, CDR1 is SQVTM and CDR2 ANQGSEA. The CDR3 sequence: CSVPYRAEAFF.

CDR3 sequence: CASSLASGGPDTQYF. This chain uses TRBV5-1 with TRBJ2-3; the TCRdb D gene call, TRBD2, has no DNA to confirm it. Germline CDR1 SGHRS, CDR2 YFSETQ. The CDR3 extends over 15 amino acids.

The chain carries TRBV4-3 and TRBJ1-2. CDR3 size: 13 residues. CDR1 and CDR2 (germline): LGHNA, YSLEER. This CDR3 reads CASSQVRFYGYTF.

The chain joins TRBV6-2 or TRBV6-3 to TRBJ2-1. The CDR3 consists of 12 residues. CDR1 is MNHEY, CDR2 SVGEGT, per germline. CDR3 sequence reads: CASEIRGNEQFF.

The chain is built from TRBV29-1 and TRBJ1-1. The CDR3 sequence is 12 residues long. The germline gives CDR1 SQVTM, CDR2 ANQGSEA. The CDR3 sequence: CSVAGKNTEAFF.

This chain uses TRBV4-3 with TRBJ2-1; with no DNA, the TCRdb D assignment of TRBD2 cannot be verified. Looked up from germline, CDR1 is LGHNA and CDR2 is YSLEER. This CDR3 spans 14 amino acids. The CDR3 region is CASSQGLADNEQFF.

V is TRBV29-1 and J is TRBJ1-1. Germline-derived CDR1 and CDR2 are SQVTM and ANQGSEA. The length of the CDR3 is 13 residues. The CDR3 sequence is CSVEVSGNTEAFF.

This sequence joins TRBV6-2 or TRBV6-3 and TRBJ2-3; TCRdb indicates TRBD2, and absent DNA this call remains unverified. CDR3 length: 15 amino acids. Germline V CDR1 and CDR2: MNHEY, SVGEGT. The CDR3 sequence: CASTTSGGASETQYF.

The rearrangement links TRBV7-6 to TRBJ2-7; TCRdb's assignment of TRBD1 cannot be checked, as there is no DNA. The CDR3 loop spans 14 amino acids. CDR1 and CDR2 from the germline V gene are SGHVS and FNYEAQ. CDR3 protein: CASSNRGQGYEQYF.

The chain couples TRBV28 to TRBJ1-2; TCRdb calls TRBD1, which cannot be checked without DNA. Germline V CDR1 and CDR2: MDHEN, SYDVKM. This CDR3 is 19 amino acids long. The CDR3 region is CASNPSTGTGGEGSYGYTF.

The J gene is TRBJ1-6, the V gene TRBV6-5; TCRdb proposes TRBD1, but this gene call is untestable without DNA. The V gene's germline CDR1 is MNHEY and CDR2 SVGAGI. This CDR3 contains 16 residues. Here the CDR3 reads CASSAPGTEDNSPLHF.